This T cell receptor (beta chain) was captured by sequencing in a study of blood T cell repertoires in COVID-19. Study information: The United States, Italy and Spain provided the acute and convalescent COVID-19 samples. Sources were T cells, B-cell-depleted T cells, or PBMCs; the material itself was cDNA or gDNA.

Authors' data handling: Researchers report that nucleated cell counts were estimated from reference gene primer amplification. TCRdb's table, derived via immunoSEQ multiplex PCR, lists solely in-frame clones and lacks some. V, J and clone size reflect that table, while D and trimming were determined from the DNA. The sample consists of more than 85,000 clones, 70% to 80% of them appearing once. This clone was seen more than once but under ten times. Germline CDR1 and CDR2: LNHDA and SQIVND (reference sequence). The CDR3 totals 15 residues. Trimming removed 0 bases from V and 5 bases from J, with 11 bases in between.

The chain couples TRBV19 to TRBJ1-5; weak D call: TRBD1 (6 bases). The TCR originated in a man aged 55 to 70 with active or convalescent COVID-19. Material: peripheral blood. CDR3 nucleotides: TGTGCCAGTAGTATAGACGGCAGGGGACATCAGCCCCAGCATTTT. Its protein product is CASSIDGRGHQPQHF.